This T cell receptor beta chain comes out of a study of blood T cell repertoires in COVID-19. The overall study: Sites across the United States, Italy and Spain contributed samples from acute and convalescent COVID-19.

Original processing notes: How many nucleated cells were present was estimated from reference gene primer amplification. Only in-frame clones appear in the TCRdb table, and some are missing; sequencing was by immunoSEQ multiplex PCR. Clonal size and the V and J genes are those of that table, whereas D and trimming came from the DNA. Here the sample spans approximately 270,000 clones, approximately 83% being singletons. CDR3 length equals 13 residues. Germline-derived CDR1 and CDR2 are LNHDA and SQIVND (reference sequence). Trimming took 4 bases from V and 4 from J, leaving 10 bases between them. This clonotype originated in a woman in her seventies with acute or convalescent COVID-19. The chain joins TRBV19 to TRBJ1-1, with D hard to call. Sequenced sample: peripheral blood. This chain's CDR3 is CASSKRGITEAFF. For the CDR3, the DNA is TGTGCCAGTAGTAAACGGGGTATCACTGAAGCTTTCTTT.